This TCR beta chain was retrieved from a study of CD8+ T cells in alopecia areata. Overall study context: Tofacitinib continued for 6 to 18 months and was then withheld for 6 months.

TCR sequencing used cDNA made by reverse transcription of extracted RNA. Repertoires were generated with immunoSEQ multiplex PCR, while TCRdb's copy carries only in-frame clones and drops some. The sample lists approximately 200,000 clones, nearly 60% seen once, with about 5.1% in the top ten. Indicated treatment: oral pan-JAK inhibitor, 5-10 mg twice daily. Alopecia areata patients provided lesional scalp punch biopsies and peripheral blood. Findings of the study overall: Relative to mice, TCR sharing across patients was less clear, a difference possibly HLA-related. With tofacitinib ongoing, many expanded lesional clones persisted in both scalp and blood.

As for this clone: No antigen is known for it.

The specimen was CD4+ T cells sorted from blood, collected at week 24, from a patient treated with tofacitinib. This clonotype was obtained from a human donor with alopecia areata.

The CDR3 region is CASSYSGGVAAGYNEQFF. The CDR3 coding sequence is TGTGCCAGCAGCTATTCAGGTGGGGTGGCAGCCGGATACAATGAGCAGTTCTTC. The gene calls are TRBV14 and TRBJ2-1; D remains unclear. Trimming left V 5 bases short and J 4 bases short, with 24 bases between. The CDR3 runs 18 residues. Germline V CDR1 and CDR2: SGHDN, FVKESK.